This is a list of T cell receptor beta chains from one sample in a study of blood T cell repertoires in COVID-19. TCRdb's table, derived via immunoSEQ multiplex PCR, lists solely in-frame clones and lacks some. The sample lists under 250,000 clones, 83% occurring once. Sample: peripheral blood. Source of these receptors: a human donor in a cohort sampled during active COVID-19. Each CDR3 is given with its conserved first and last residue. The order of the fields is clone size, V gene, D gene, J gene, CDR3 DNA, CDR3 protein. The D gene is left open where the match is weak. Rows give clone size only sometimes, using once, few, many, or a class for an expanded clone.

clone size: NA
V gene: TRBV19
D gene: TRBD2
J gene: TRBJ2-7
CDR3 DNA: TGTGCCAGTAGTGTCGAACCTCCGGGACTAGCGGTCGAAGAGCAGTACTTC
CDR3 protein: CASSVEPPGLAVEEQYF

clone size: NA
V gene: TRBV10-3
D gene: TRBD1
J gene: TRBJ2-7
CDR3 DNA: TGTGCCATCAGCGGGACAGGGGCAACCTACGAGCAGTACTTC
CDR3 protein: CAISGTGATYEQYF

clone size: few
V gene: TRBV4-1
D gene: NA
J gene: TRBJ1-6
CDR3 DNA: TGCGCCAGCAGCCGAGGTGGAGTCGGGGGGCGGTATAATTCACCCCTCCACTTT
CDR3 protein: CASSRGGVGGRYNSPLHF

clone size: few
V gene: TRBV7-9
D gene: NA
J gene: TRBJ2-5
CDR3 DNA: TGTGCCGGAGGGTTAGAGACCCAGTACTTC
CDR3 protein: CAGGLETQYF

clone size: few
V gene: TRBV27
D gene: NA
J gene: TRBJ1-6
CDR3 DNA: TGTGCCAGTGGACTAAATGGGGGTGATTCACCCCTCCACTTT
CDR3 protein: CASGLNGGDSPLHF

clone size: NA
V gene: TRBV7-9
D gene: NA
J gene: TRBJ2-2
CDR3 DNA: TGTGCCAGCAGCTTAGTGAGGTCACCCAACACCGGGGAGCTGTTTTTT
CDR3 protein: CASSLVRSPNTGELFF

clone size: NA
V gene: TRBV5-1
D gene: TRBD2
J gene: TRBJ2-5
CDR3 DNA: TGCGCCAGCAGCTTGGGAGCGGGGACAGAGACCCAGTACTTC
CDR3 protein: CASSLGAGTETQYF

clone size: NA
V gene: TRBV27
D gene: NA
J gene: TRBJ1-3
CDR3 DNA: TGTGCCAGCAGTCCAGGCTCGGACAGACGGAACACCATATATTTT
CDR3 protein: CASSPGSDRRNTIYF

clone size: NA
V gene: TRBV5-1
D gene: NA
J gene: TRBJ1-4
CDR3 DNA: TGCGCCAGCAGGGAGGTGACCTCTCAAGAAAAACTGTTTTTT
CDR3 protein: CASREVTSQEKLFF

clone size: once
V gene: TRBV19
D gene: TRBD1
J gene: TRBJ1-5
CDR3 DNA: TGTGCCAGTAGTACCCGGACAGGGGGGGGCAATCAGCCCCAGCATTTT
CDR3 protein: CASSTRTGGGNQPQHF

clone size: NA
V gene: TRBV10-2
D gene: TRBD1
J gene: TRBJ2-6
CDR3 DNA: TGCGCCAGCCTTAATCCCGGGACAGGGTGGCGTGCGGGGGCCAACGTCCTGACTTTC
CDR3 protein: CASLNPGTGWRAGANVLTF